This T cell receptor (beta chain) was sequenced in a study of cytomegalovirus exposure and HLA in healthy donors. Produced via immunoSEQ multiplex PCR; TCRdb's table is partial and in-frame only. Of around 74,000 clones in the sample, around 85% were seen once. About this clone itself: Antigen: not known.

Trimming removed 5 bases from V and 6 bases from J; junction bases left unmatched: 6. There are 13 residues in the CDR3. Germline CDR1 SGHVS, CDR2 FNYEAQ. Broader study findings: According to a subsequent analysis, TCR clusters identified in the first cohort showed a tendency to co-occur across the 100 to 150 validation repertoires. Altogether, 150 to 200 TCR beta chains were recorded as cytomegalovirus-associated.

The source of this sequence is a man in his thirties or forties in good health and CMV-seronegative. The chain employs TRBV7-6 and TRBJ1-2; 7 bases are shared with TRBD1. Source material: PBMCs. The CDR3 sequence: CASSLATGNGYTF. The CDR3 bases are TGTGCCAGCAGCCTGGCGACAGGGAATGGCTACACCTTC.